One sample yielded the 20 T cell receptor beta chains listed below, sequenced in a study of shared clonotypes between healthy human individuals. Clones were read by immunoSEQ multiplex PCR, and TCRdb kept only the in-frame ones, dropping some. In the table there are over 2 million clones, roughly 92% of which are singletons. The sequenced material came from naive CD4+ T cells from PBMCs. Subset reported: CD45RA+ positively selected. The receptors originated from a man aged 18 to 29 in good health. Some clones in this sample may be carry-over from other donors' samples.

The V gene is TRBV4-1, the J gene TRBJ2-7; 9 nucleotides line up with TRBD2. The ends lost 4 bases at V and 2 bases at J; junction bases unmatched: 12. CDR3 length: 17 amino acids. Germline CDR1 and CDR2: MGHRA and YSYEKL. CDR3 protein: CASSPPNSGRAPYEQYF. Written as DNA, the CDR3 is TGCGCCAGCAGCCCCCCCAATAGCGGGAGAGCCCCCTACGAGCAGTACTTC.

Turning to this clone: Other DNA sequences from this sample encode an identical CDR3 as well. This chain connects TRBV7-2 to TRBJ2-1; TRBD2 is a possible D gene (6 bases). Germline assignment: CDR1 SGHTA and CDR2 FQGNSA. The V gene lost 2 bases and the J gene lost 4 bases, with 12 bases spanning the gap. The CDR3 has 15 residues. This CDR3 reads CASSLTGTSYNEQFF. For the CDR3, the DNA is TGTGCCAGCAGCTTAACGGGGACTTCATACAATGAGCAGTTCTTC. The whole variable domain, remainder taken from reference TRBV7-2 and TRBJ2-1, is GAGVSQSPSNKVTEKGKDVELRCDPISGHTALYWYRQSLGQGLEFLIYFQGNSAPDKSGLPSDRFSAERTGGSVSTLTIQRTQQEDSAVYLCASSLTGTSYNEQFFGPGTRLTVL.

This clone occurred a few times. The chain links TRBV7-8 to TRBJ1-4; D is uncertain. Germline CDR1 and CDR2: SGHVS and FQNEAQ. V lost 8 bases to trimming and J lost 4 bases, with 14 bases between them. CDR3 length: 14 residues. DNA of the CDR3: TGTGCCAGCCGTCGAGCAGCCGGTAATGAAAAACTGTTTTTT. This gives the protein CASRRAAGNEKLFF.

CDR3: CASSETGGFEQFF. The CDR3 coding sequence is TGTGCCAGCAGTGAAACAGGGGGTTTTGAGCAGTTCTTC. The chain links TRBV9 to TRBJ2-1, with 8 positions matching TRBD1. The CDR3 is 13 amino acids. CDR1 and CDR2 from the germline V gene are SGDLS and YYNGEE. With V trimmed by 5 bases and J by 9 bases, 7 bases remained unmatched.

The chain employs TRBV6-6 and TRBJ2-6; 9 positions match TRBD2. From germline, CDR1 is MNHNY and CDR2 SVGAGI (reference sequence). The CDR3 totals 14 residues. The CDR3 DNA sequence: TGTGGCGCGGGGGGGCTGCCTGGGGCCAACGTCCTGACTTTC. Its protein is CGAGGLPGANVLTF.

The J gene is TRBJ2-5, the V gene TRBV28; D remains unclear. Trimming cost V 3 bases and J 5 bases, with 10 bases left between them. There are 13 residues in the CDR3. The germline CDR1 and CDR2 sequences are MDHEN and SYDVKM. The CDR3 is CASSFGVYETQYF. CDR3 nucleotides: TGTGCCAGCAGTTTTGGGGTTTACGAGACCCAGTACTTC.

The gene calls are TRBV11-1 and TRBJ2-5; 11 bases agree with TRBD2. Germline V gives CDR1 SGHAT, CDR2 FQDESV (reference sequence). CDR3 length: 16 residues. V lost 5 bases, J lost 5 bases, and 10 bases stayed unmatched. The DNA of the CDR3 is TGTGCCAGCAGCCCCCAAATAGCGGGAGGGCGTGAGACCCAGTACTTC. Translation: CASSPQIAGGRETQYF.

This chain uses TRBV29-1 with TRBJ1-4, with D possibly being TRBD1 (6 bases). CDR1 and CDR2 from the germline V gene are SQVTM and ANQGSEA. Trimming took off 6 bases at V and 7 bases at J, with 15 bases between the two ends. The CDR3 length is 13 residues. The CDR3 region is CSVRQGQGEKLFF. The CDR3 DNA follows: TGCAGCGTCCGGCAGGGGCAGGGTGAAAAACTGTTTTTT.

This clone has more than one count but fewer than ten. The chain employs TRBV18 and TRBJ1-5, with 8 bases fitting TRBD1. CDR3 size: 13 residues. V lost 5 bases and J lost 6; bases outside the gene matches: 3. CDR1 and CDR2 (germline): KGHSH, LQKENI. The DNA of the CDR3 is TGTGCCAGCTCAACTACAGGGGGTCAGCCCCAGCATTTT. The encoded protein is CASSTTGGQPQHF.

V and J are TRBV6-1 and TRBJ2-6; 8 nucleotides align to TRBD2. V dropped 9 bases and J dropped 0; count of bases not matched to a gene: 4. Germline V lookup: CDR1 MNHNS, CDR2 SASEGT. The CDR3 extends over 15 amino acids. CDR3 nucleotide sequence: TGTGCCAGTCTAGCGGGCCCCTCTGGGGCCAACGTCCTGACTTTC. Its protein is CASLAGPSGANVLTF.

On this clone itself: At the DNA level, this CDR3 is encoded by other sequences in the same sample as well. This chain links TRBV27 with TRBJ2-1, with TRBD2 matching 10 bases. In germline, CDR1 is MNHEY, CDR2 SMNVEV (reference sequence). The J segment lost 0 bases and the V segment lost 5 bases, leaving 1 base of the junction unmatched. The CDR3 has 15 amino acids. CDR3 coding DNA: TGTGCCAGCAGTCGGACTAGCGGCTCCTACAATGAGCAGTTCTTC. Encoded protein: CASSRTSGSYNEQFF.

The DNA for the CDR3 is TGTGCCAGCAGTTTATGGGGGACAGGGGGAGAGACCCAGTACTTC. As protein: CASSLWGTGGETQYF. The chain carries TRBV27 and TRBJ2-5; TRBD1 matches 11 bases. With 1 base clipped from V and 4 bases from J, the junction kept 2 bases outside the gene matches. Germline assignment: CDR1 MNHEY and CDR2 SMNVEV (reference sequence). The CDR3 has 15 residues.

The chain links TRBV6-6 to TRBJ1-3; D might be TRBD1 (5 bases). V lost 11 bases and J lost 0, with 11 bases in between. The CDR3 loop spans 13 amino acids. The germline V gene has CDR1 MNHNY and CDR2 SVGAGI (reference sequence). Here the CDR3 DNA reads TGTGCCGTCAGGGAGAGCTCTGGAAACACCATATATTTT. This translates into CAVRESSGNTIYF.

This rearrangement joins TRBV15 to TRBJ2-1; 9 bases align to TRBD2. This CDR3 spans 17 amino acids. Germline CDR1 LNHNV, CDR2 YYDKDF (reference sequence). Trimming removed 2 bases from V and 5 bases from J; junction bases left unmatched: 10. As DNA, the CDR3 is TGTGCCACCAGCAGACTGGGGTCTAGCGGGACAAACAATGAGCAGTTCTTC. Protein product: CATSRLGSSGTNNEQFF.

The J gene is TRBJ2-5, the V gene TRBV6-5; TRBD2 agrees at 11 bases. The germline gives CDR1 MNHEY, CDR2 SVGAGI. The CDR3 length is 15 residues. Unmatched junction bases numbered 4, after V lost 4 bases and J lost 3 bases. As DNA, the CDR3 is TGTGCCAGCAGTTCCTCGGGACTAGCGGAAGAGACCCAGTACTTC. It encodes CASSSSGLAEETQYF.

The V and J genes are TRBV7-2 and TRBJ2-5, with D maybe TRBD2 (5 bases). This CDR3 is built from 16 residues. Trimming took off 5 bases at V and 1 base at J, with 17 bases between the two ends. Per germline, CDR1 SGHTA and CDR2 FQGNSA. The CDR3 DNA follows: TGTGCCAGCAGCCAAGAGGGAGTACGGAGCCAAGAGACCCAGTACTTC. Translating gives CASSQEGVRSQETQYF.

V and J are TRBV7-2 and TRBJ1-2, with 7 positions matching TRBD1. Germline assignment: CDR1 SGHTA and CDR2 FQGNSA. V dropped 6 bases and J dropped 7; count of bases not matched to a gene: 14. The CDR3 length is 15 residues. The CDR3: CASSLDREGGSGYTF. The DNA of the CDR3 is TGTGCCAGCAGTCTCGACAGGGAGGGTGGTAGTGGCTACACCTTC.

V gene TRBV13 combines with J gene TRBJ2-2; the D gene is possibly TRBD2 (5 bases). Germline V gives CDR1 PRHDT, CDR2 FYEKMQ (reference sequence). CDR3 length: 13 residues. Trimming shortened V by 8 bases and J by 4 bases, and 11 bases separated the two germline ends. For the CDR3, the DNA is TGTGCCAGCGTCGAGGGAGTCACCGGGGAGCTGTTTTTT. Amino acid sequence: CASVEGVTGELFF.

The chain carries TRBV6-9 and TRBJ1-4; D might be TRBD1 (5 bases). Trimming removed 4 bases at V and 10 bases at J, with 10 bases between. Germline CDR1 reads MNHGY; CDR2 reads SVAAGI. The CDR3 sequence is 12 residues long. The DNA of the CDR3 is TGTGCCAGCAGTTTAGACAGAGGAAAACTGTTTTTT. Protein sequence: CASSLDRGKLFF.

A word on this clone: Additional DNA sequences in this sample encode the identical CDR3. The rearrangement uses TRBV7-2 and TRBJ1-2; 8 bases align to TRBD1. CDR1 is SGHTA and CDR2 is FQGNSA in the germline V gene. V shed 3 bases and J 5 bases; nucleotides not matched to a gene: 2. The CDR3 sequence is 13 residues long. CDR3 residues: CASSLDRVYGYTF. CDR3 bases: TGTGCCAGCAGCTTGGACAGGGTTTATGGCTACACCTTC.